This TCR beta chain was documented in a study of beta chain features in type 1 diabetes. Whole-study findings and limits: When Type 1 diabetes patients were examined, their TCRB CDR3s proved moderately but significantly shorter in all four CD4+ subsets.

About this clone: Its target is unknown.

What was sequenced were expressed TCRB transcripts, since all of the isolated RNA had been reverse transcribed. Generated by immunoSEQ multiplex PCR, the TCRdb table keeps only in-frame clones and is missing some. The table has about 270,000 clones, more than 13% seen once. Germline lookup yields CDR1 SNHLY and CDR2 FYNNEI. V lost 3 bases and J lost 5, with 8 bases in between. This CDR3 contains 13 residues. The specimen sequenced was naive CD4+ T cells from blood. V and J are TRBV2 and TRBJ1-5; D unresolved. This TCR derives from a man aged 25-40 years with type 1 diabetes. The chain's CDR3 is CASSDGYYQPQHF. The CDR3 DNA follows: TGTGCCAGCAGTGACGGGTACTATCAGCCCCAGCATTTT.